Listed below are T cell receptor beta chains from one sample, sequenced in a study of blood T cell repertoires in COVID-19. The table came from immunoSEQ multiplex PCR; TCRdb's copy has only in-frame clones and leaves some out. The sample carries about 210,000 clones, roughly four fifths recorded once. The sample consisted of peripheral blood. Every receptor here comes from a woman of 80 years or more with COVID-19, enrolled during active disease. The CDR3 runs from the conserved cysteine through the conserved F or W. The D gene is left open where the match is weak. Part of the rows lack a size; the others show once, few, many or a class for expanded clones.

V	D	size	J	CDR3	DNA
TRBV6-5	-	once	TRBJ1-2	CASSNSLGRGHGYTF	TGTGCCAGCAGTAACTCGCTGGGCAGGGGACATGGCTACACCTTC
TRBV5-1	-	-	TRBJ2-5	CASSLAGETQYF	TGCGCCAGCAGCTTGGCGGGGGAGACCCAGTACTTC
TRBV5-5	TRBD2	-	TRBJ2-7	CASSLVPTSGIYEQYF	TGTGCCAGCAGCTTGGTACCGACTAGCGGGATATACGAGCAGTACTTC
TRBV6-5	-	-	TRBJ1-1	CASRRFGGTEAFF	TGTGCCAGCCGACGGTTCGGGGGCACTGAAGCTTTCTTT
TRBV11-2	TRBD2	-	TRBJ2-7	CASSLLAGSYEQYF	TGTGCCAGCAGCTTACTAGCGGGATCCTACGAGCAGTACTTC
TRBV7-3	TRBD2	-	TRBJ2-1	CASSLHTSGGVGEQFF	TGTGCCAGCAGCCTTCATACTAGCGGGGGGGTCGGTGAGCAGTTCTTC
TRBV7-9	-	-	TRBJ1-1	CASSPPDWGSHTEAFF	TGTGCCAGCAGCCCGCCTGATTGGGGCTCGCACACTGAAGCTTTCTTT
TRBV7-2	TRBD2	once	TRBJ2-1	CASSKTSGVYNEQFF	TGTGCCAGCAGCAAGACTAGCGGGGTCTACAATGAGCAGTTCTTC
TRBV18	TRBD1	-	TRBJ2-3	CASSPGQGTDTQYF	TGTGCCAGCTCACCGGGACAGGGCACAGATACGCAGTATTTT
TRBV5-1	TRBD1	-	TRBJ2-5	CASSLFPLVTGVQETQYF	TGCGCCAGCAGCTTGTTTCCCTTAGTGACAGGGGTCCAAGAGACCCAGTACTTC
TRBV7-2	TRBD1	-	TRBJ2-5	CASSLGQLQETQYF	TGTGCCAGCAGCTTGGGACAGCTTCAAGAGACCCAGTACTTC
TRBV2	-	-	TRBJ2-2	CASNRESFPGELFF	TGTGCCAGCAACCGGGAGTCATTCCCCGGGGAGCTGTTTTTT
TRBV25-1	TRBD1	-	TRBJ1-1	CASSSTGIVNTEAFF	TGTGCCAGCAGTTCGACAGGGATAGTGAACACTGAAGCTTTCTTT
TRBV28	-	once	TRBJ1-2	CASSLEVPSYGYTF	TGTGCCAGCAGTTTGGAGGTCCCCTCCTATGGCTACACCTTC
TRBV28	TRBD1	once	TRBJ1-5	CASSIGQGAQPQHF	TGTGCCAGCAGCATTGGACAGGGCGCTCAGCCCCAGCATTTT
TRBV6-1	-	-	TRBJ1-6	CASSEDRVVDSPLHF	TGTGCCAGCAGTGAAGACAGGGTAGTGGATTCACCCCTCCACTTT
TRBV19	TRBD2	once	TRBJ2-7	CASKAGSGRSAYEQYF	TGTGCCAGTAAGGCCGGTAGCGGGAGATCCGCTTACGAGCAGTACTTC
TRBV7-9	-	-	TRBJ1-2	CASSYGTHYGYTF	TGTGCCAGCAGCTACGGGACACACTATGGCTACACCTTC
TRBV4-2	-	-	TRBJ2-7	CASSQHPRDSGYEQYF	TGTGCCAGCAGCCAACACCCCCGGGACTCCGGCTACGAGCAGTACTTC
TRBV20-1	TRBD1	-	TRBJ1-6	CSASPGGTESSSPLHF	TGCAGTGCTAGTCCAGGGGGGACAGAGTCGTCGTCACCCCTCCACTTT
TRBV11-2	-	-	TRBJ1-1	CASNVVPGVDTEAFF	TGTGCCAGCAATGTGGTCCCAGGGGTGGACACTGAAGCTTTCTTT
TRBV7-3	TRBD2	few	TRBJ2-3	CASSLRLRREGGDTQYF	TGTGCCAGCAGCTTACGCTTGAGGCGGGAGGGTGGAGATACGCAGTATTTT
TRBV9	TRBD1	once	TRBJ2-2	CASSVTGYRTGELFF	TGTGCCAGCAGCGTGACAGGGTATCGCACCGGGGAGCTGTTTTTT
TRBV28	-	-	TRBJ1-5	CASTIPPGHQPQHF	TGTGCCAGCACCATCCCGCCGGGACACCAGCCCCAGCATTTT
TRBV5-5	-	-	TRBJ1-5	CASSFEGGAHQPQHF	TGTGCCAGCAGCTTTGAGGGAGGGGCCCATCAGCCCCAGCATTTT
TRBV4-1	-	few	TRBJ1-2	CASSQDRTGRYGYTF	TGCGCCAGCAGCCAAGATAGAACAGGCCGCTATGGCTACACCTTC
TRBV27	-	-	TRBJ1-6	CASSFRSFGSYNSPLHF	TGTGCCAGCAGTTTCCGGAGCTTTGGGTCCTATAATTCACCCCTCCACTTT
TRBV9	TRBD1	-	TRBJ1-2	CASSVVSTGGRFPLYGYTF	TGTGCCAGCAGCGTAGTCTCTACAGGGGGCAGGTTCCCCCTCTATGGCTACACCTTC
TRBV5-6	-	-	TRBJ1-2	CASSLVVGAYGYTF	TGTGCCAGCAGCTTGGTAGTAGGAGCCTATGGCTACACCTTC
TRBV25-1	-	-	TRBJ1-3	CASTSSGNTIYF	TGTGCCAGCACTAGCTCTGGAAACACCATATATTTT
TRBV18	-	-	TRBJ2-1	CASSPATNEQFF	TGTGCCAGCTCACCAGCCACTAATGAGCAGTTCTTC
TRBV11-3	-	-	TRBJ2-1	CASSLVPGNEQFF	TGTGCCAGCAGCTTGGTGCCCGGGAATGAGCAGTTCTTC
TRBV2	-	-	TRBJ1-4	CASARVNEKLFF	TGTGCCAGCGCCAGGGTTAATGAAAAACTGTTTTTT
TRBV19	TRBD1	few	TRBJ2-1	CASSGQGRDEQFF	TGTGCCAGTAGTGGACAGGGGAGGGATGAGCAGTTCTTC
TRBV5-5	-	-	TRBJ1-5	CASSFVGDQPQHF	TGTGCCAGCAGCTTCGTCGGGGATCAGCCCCAGCATTTT
TRBV7-2	-	-	TRBJ2-5	CASSLAPGRETQYF	TGTGCCAGCAGCTTGGCGCCAGGGCGAGAGACCCAGTACTTC
TRBV6-5	-	-	TRBJ1-6	CASSYSGGNSPLHF	TGTGCCAGCAGTTACTCTGGGGGGAATTCACCCCTCCACTTT
TRBV7-2	-	-	TRBJ2-3	CASSYTGSTQYF	TGTGCCAGCAGTTACACCGGGTCTACGCAGTATTTT
TRBV5-1	-	-	TRBJ2-5	CASSVQGWEETQYF	TGCGCCAGCAGCGTCCAGGGTTGGGAAGAGACCCAGTACTTC
TRBV5-1	-	few	TRBJ2-3	CASSLIPIGADTQYF	TGCGCCAGCAGCTTGATCCCCATCGGAGCAGATACGCAGTATTTT